This note documents a single TCR beta chain sequence. The data derive from a study of OX40 agonist ivuxolimab in advanced cancers. Autoimmune disease history or systemic immunosuppression led to patients being barred. CDR3 length equals 12 residues. The ends lost 6 bases at V and 8 bases at J; junction bases unmatched: 6. CDR1 is MNHNY and CDR2 is SVGAGI in the germline V gene (reference sequence). The table came from immunoSEQ multiplex PCR; TCRdb's copy has only in-frame clones and leaves some out. The sample lists 35,000 to 50,000 clones, roughly nine tenths occurring once. Sequenced here: CD4+ or CD8+ T cells sorted from blood, sampled in a trial of the OX40 agonist ivuxolimab. The chain carries TRBV6-6 and TRBJ1-1; 7 bases map to TRBD1. This clonotype was sampled from an adult with an advanced solid tumor such as melanoma, head and neck, liver or kidney cancer. The CDR3 DNA is TGTGCCAGCAGACCTACAGGGGACGAAGCTTTCTTT. Translating it yields CASRPTGDEAFF.